The rows below give T cell receptor beta chains drawn from one sample of a study of blood T cells in healthy people across ages. From the 5' RACE reads, TCRdb called clonotypes with MiXCR, one entry per CDR3 protein. This sample yields 1.5 million to 2 million distinct CDR3 sequences, of which around half are seen a single time; over 2% belongs to the top ten. Material: blood. The source of these receptors is a woman aged 40-49 years in good health. Each CDR3 is given with its conserved first and last residue. Fields, in order: D gene, J gene, clone size, V gene, CDR3 protein, CDR3 DNA. A D gene is named only where the DNA matches it firmly. A row's size may be missing; if present it is once, few, many or a size class.

>-|TRBJ2-5|-|TRBV15
CATSRERYQETQYF
TGTGCCACCAGCAGAGAGCGGTACCAAGAGACCCAGTACTTC
>-|TRBJ1-5|-|TRBV28
CASSLYNGWEEVNQPQHF
TGTGCCAGCAGTTTATACAACGGTTGGGAGGAAGTCAATCAGCCCCAGCATTTT
>-|TRBJ2-1|-|TRBV29-1
CSPKRAYNEQFF
TGCAGCCCCAAGCGTGCCTACAATGAGCAGTTCTTC
>TRBD2|TRBJ2-5|-|TRBV6-2/TRBV6-3
CASSTRLARYQETQYF
TGTGCCAGCAGTACCCGACTAGCCCGGTACCAAGAGACCCAGTACTTC
>-|TRBJ2-1|-|TRBV7-2
CASSRIFSSAEQFF
TGTGCCAGCAGCCGCATCTTTTCGTCGGCGGAGCAGTTCTTC
>TRBD1|TRBJ2-7|few|TRBV5-5
CASSPTGTGGAYHEQYF
TGTGCCAGCAGCCCCACCGGGACAGGGGGCGCATACCACGAGCAGTACTTC
>TRBD1|TRBJ1-2|few|TRBV29-1
CSVIGQGGNGYTF
TGCAGCGTTATAGGACAGGGTGGTAATGGCTACACCTTC
>TRBD1|TRBJ1-5|few|TRBV28
CASSPTGGAGQPQHF
TGTGCCAGCAGTCCAACAGGGGGCGCTGGCCAGCCCCAGCATTTT
>-|TRBJ2-3|-|TRBV12-3/TRBV12-4
CASREVGNADTRYF
TGTGCCAGCAGGGAAGTTGGTAACGCAGATACGCGGTATTTT
>-|TRBJ2-1|few|TRBV29-1
CSVEGGATKRFSYNEQFF
TGCAGCGTTGAAGGAGGGGCGACAAAGCGATTTTCCTACAATGAGCAGTTCTTC
>-|TRBJ2-7|-|TRBV6-1
CASSELNRRDNEQYF
TGTGCCAGCAGTGAATTGAACAGGAGGGACAACGAGCAGTACTTC
>-|TRBJ2-3|-|TRBV7-2
CASSFDPYTDTQYF
TGTGCCAGCAGCTTTGACCCGTACACAGATACGCAGTATTTT
>-|TRBJ2-5|few|TRBV7-3
CASSPQGGGHETQYF
TGTGCCAGCAGCCCCCAAGGGGGGGGGCATGAGACCCAGTACTTC
>-|TRBJ1-2|few|TRBV29-1
CSVRGGARNYGYTF
TGCAGCGTTCGAGGGGGGGCGAGGAACTATGGCTACACCTTC
>-|TRBJ2-7|few|TRBV6-6
CASSYPPDVHDSYEQYF
TGTGCCAGCAGTTACCCCCCCGACGTGCACGACTCCTACGAGCAGTACTTC
>-|TRBJ2-3|-|TRBV24-1
CATSDLGSSGTSTDTQYF
TGTGCCACCAGTGATTTGGGATCTTCCGGGACAAGCACAGATACGCAGTATTTT
>-|TRBJ1-1|-|TRBV6-5
CASSYPGMNTEAFF
TGTGCCAGCAGTTACCCGGGCATGAACACTGAAGCTTTCTTT
>-|TRBJ2-7|-|TRBV20-1
CSARAGGLVDYEQYF
TGCAGTGCTAGGGCAGGGGGACTAGTTGACTACGAGCAGTACTTC
>-|TRBJ1-1|-|TRBV7-9
CASSYLLQGPLTEAFF
TGTGCCAGCAGCTACCTCCTCCAGGGCCCCCTCACTGAAGCTTTCTTT
>TRBD1|TRBJ2-5|-|TRBV12-3/TRBV12-4
CASSWTGMGETQYF
TGTGCCAGCAGTTGGACAGGGATGGGGGAGACCCAGTACTTC
>TRBD2|TRBJ2-7|-|TRBV7-2
CASRLAGTYEQYF
TGTGCCAGCAGACTAGCGGGTACCTACGAGCAGTACTTC
>-|TRBJ2-7|-|TRBV15
CATSPRAGYNEQYF
TGTGCCACCAGTCCCAGGGCGGGTTACAATGAGCAGTACTTC
>-|TRBJ2-6|-|TRBV7-2
CASTYRGTGANVLTF
TGTGCCAGCACCTATAGGGGAACGGGGGCCAACGTCCTGACTTTC
>TRBD2|TRBJ2-3|-|TRBV9
CASSERSGGATDTQYF
TGTGCCAGCAGCGAGAGAAGCGGGGGGGCCACAGATACGCAGTATTTT
>-|TRBJ2-7|-|TRBV20-1
CSARGVKRAYEQYF
TGCAGTGCTAGAGGTGTCAAAAGGGCCTACGAGCAGTACTTC
>-|TRBJ2-3|-|TRBV9
CASSVRGRDGAVTDTQYF
TGTGCCAGCAGCGTAAGGGGTCGAGACGGGGCGGTCACAGATACGCAGTATTTT
>-|TRBJ2-3|few|TRBV7-2
CASSPAGEPDTQYF
TGTGCCAGCAGTCCCGCAGGGGAGCCAGATACGCAGTATTTT
>TRBD2|TRBJ2-5|-|TRBV4-1
CASSQASGGRSTKETQYF
TGCGCCAGCAGCCAAGCGAGCGGGGGCCGCTCGACTAAAGAGACCCAGTACTTC
>-|TRBJ1-6|-|TRBV20-1
CSSSVPGQYNSPLHF
TGCAGTTCCAGCGTCCCGGGACAATATAATTCACCCCTCCACTTT
>-|TRBJ2-7|-|TRBV5-6
CASSKPGSGTYEQYF
TGTGCCAGCAGTAAACCGGGTAGCGGCACCTACGAGCAGTACTTC
>-|TRBJ2-6|-|TRBV28
CASSQGPGANVPTF
TGTGCCAGCTCACAGGGCCCTGGGGCCAACGTCCCGACTTTC
>-|TRBJ2-7|-|TRBV4-2
CASSQELIRTGYEQYF
TGTGCCAGCAGCCAAGAGCTCATCAGGACCGGGTACGAGCAGTACTTC
>TRBD2|TRBJ2-7|few|TRBV5-1
CASSPWGTSGGIYEQYF
TGCGCCAGCAGCCCCTGGGGGACTAGCGGGGGGATCTACGAGCAGTACTTC
>TRBD1|TRBJ2-7|-|TRBV27
CASSSYRDRTYEQYF
TGTGCCAGCAGCTCATACAGGGACAGAACCTACGAGCAGTACTTC
>TRBD2|TRBJ2-7|-|TRBV20-1
CSARDYGGTSGGSDSSYEQYF
TGCAGTGCTAGAGATTATGGAGGGACTAGCGGGGGGTCCGACAGCTCCTACGAGCAGTACTTC
>TRBD2|TRBJ2-5|-|TRBV4-2
CASSPSSGVRGDEQYF
TGTGCCAGCAGCCCTTCTAGCGGGGTTAGGGGCGATGAGCAGTACTTC
>TRBD1|TRBJ1-4|-|TRBV7-2
CASSPGQGPNEKLFF
TGTGCCAGCAGCCCGGGACAGGGGCCTAATGAAAAACTGTTTTTT
>TRBD1|TRBJ2-5|-|TRBV6-5
CASSLTGEQKTQYF
TGTGCCAGCAGCCTCACAGGGGAACAAAAGACCCAGTACTTC
>-|TRBJ2-3|-|TRBV19
CASRPGRGTSTDTQYF
TGTGCCAGTAGGCCCGGCAGGGGCACTAGCACAGATACGCAGTATTTT
>-|TRBJ2-1|-|TRBV12-3/TRBV12-4
CASSLRLGTNEQFF
TGTGCCAGCAGTCTTCGACTAGGCACCAATGAGCAGTTCTTC
>-|TRBJ1-5|-|TRBV7-2
CASSLEVIQPQHF
TGTGCCAGCAGCTTAGAGGTGATTCAGCCCCAGCATTTT
>TRBD1|TRBJ1-5|-|TRBV29-1
CSVAGTGINQPQHF
TGCAGCGTAGCGGGGACAGGGATAAATCAGCCCCAGCATTTT
>-|TRBJ1-2|-|TRBV5-1
CASSLGHGGPNYGYTF
TGCGCCAGCAGCTTAGGTCACGGGGGGCCGAACTATGGCTACACCTTC
>TRBD1|TRBJ2-1|-|TRBV11-3
CASSTRQGVSEQFF
TGTGCCAGCAGCACCCGACAGGGAGTGAGTGAGCAGTTCTTC
>-|TRBJ2-7|-|TRBV10-2
CASSEYRFSYEQYF
TGCGCCAGCAGTGAGTACAGGTTCTCCTACGAGCAGTACTTC
>TRBD2|TRBJ2-1|-|TRBV20-1
CSARRGLALFNEQFF
TGCAGTGCTAGAAGGGGACTAGCGCTGTTTAATGAGCAGTTCTTC
>-|TRBJ2-7|-|TRBV28
CASSTGMGEQYF
TGTGCCAGCTCTACAGGGATGGGCGAGCAGTACTTC
>TRBD1|TRBJ2-1|few|TRBV20-1
CSARDLDRIYNEQFF
TGCAGTGCTAGAGACCTGGACAGGATCTACAATGAGCAGTTCTTC
>-|TRBJ2-5|once|TRBV5-1
CASSYPLRTAQETQYF
TGCGCCAGCAGCTACCCTCTCAGGACAGCTCAAGAGACCCAGTACTTC
>TRBD2|TRBJ2-3|-|TRBV9
CASSALAGKRTTDTQYF
TGTGCCAGCAGCGCGCTAGCGGGGAAAAGAACCACAGATACGCAGTATTTT
>-|TRBJ1-2|-|TRBV6-2/TRBV6-3
CASSYSQGIGYTF
TGTGCCAGCAGTTACTCGCAGGGTATTGGCTACACCTTC
>TRBD2|TRBJ2-5|-|TRBV5-1
CASSAGLAGGGETQYF
TGCGCCAGCAGCGCGGGACTAGCGGGGGGAGGTGAGACCCAGTACTTC
>-|TRBJ1-2|-|TRBV27
CASSLWQGDGGNYGYTF
TGTGCCAGCAGTTTATGGCAGGGCGATGGTGGTAACTATGGCTACACCTTC
>-|TRBJ1-2|few|TRBV28
CASSLYSGAGYTF
TGTGCCAGCAGTTTATATTCAGGGGCTGGCTACACCTTC
>TRBD2|TRBJ2-1|-|TRBV4-2
CASSHSRGRGGLRRNEQFF
TGTGCCAGCAGCCACTCGAGGGGGCGGGGGGGCCTTCGTCGGAATGAGCAGTTCTTC